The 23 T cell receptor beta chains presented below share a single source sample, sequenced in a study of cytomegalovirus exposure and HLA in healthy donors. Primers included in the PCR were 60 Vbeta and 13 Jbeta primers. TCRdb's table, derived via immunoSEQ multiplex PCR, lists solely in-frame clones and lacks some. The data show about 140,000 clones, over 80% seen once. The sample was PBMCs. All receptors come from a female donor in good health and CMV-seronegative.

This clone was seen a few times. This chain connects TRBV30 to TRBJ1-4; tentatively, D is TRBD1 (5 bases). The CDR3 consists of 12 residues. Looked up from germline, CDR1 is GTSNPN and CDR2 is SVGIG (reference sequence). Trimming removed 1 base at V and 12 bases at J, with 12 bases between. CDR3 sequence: CAWSGSSGELFF. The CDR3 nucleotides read TGTGCCTGGAGTGGGAGTTCGGGGGAACTGTTTTTT.

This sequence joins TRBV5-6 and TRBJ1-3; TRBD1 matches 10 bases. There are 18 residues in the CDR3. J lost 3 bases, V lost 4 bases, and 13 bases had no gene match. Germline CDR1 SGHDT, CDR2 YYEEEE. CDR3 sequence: CASSPEPDRGINGNTIYF. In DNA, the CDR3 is TGTGCCAGCAGCCCCGAACCGGACAGGGGGATAAATGGAAACACCATATATTTT.

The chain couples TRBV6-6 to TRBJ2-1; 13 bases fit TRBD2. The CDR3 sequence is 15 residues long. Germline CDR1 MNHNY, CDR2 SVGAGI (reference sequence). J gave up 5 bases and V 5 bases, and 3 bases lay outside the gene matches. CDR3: CASSPGTSGDNEQFF. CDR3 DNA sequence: TGTGCCAGCAGTCCGGGGACTAGCGGGGACAATGAGCAGTTCTTC.

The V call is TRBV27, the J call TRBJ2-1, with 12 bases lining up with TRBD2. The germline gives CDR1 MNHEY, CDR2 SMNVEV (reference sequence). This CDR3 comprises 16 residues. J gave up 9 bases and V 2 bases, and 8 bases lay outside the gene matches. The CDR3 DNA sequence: TGTGCCAGCAGTTTACTCGGGACTAGCGGGTCGGGTGAGCAGTTCTTC. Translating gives CASSLLGTSGSGEQFF.

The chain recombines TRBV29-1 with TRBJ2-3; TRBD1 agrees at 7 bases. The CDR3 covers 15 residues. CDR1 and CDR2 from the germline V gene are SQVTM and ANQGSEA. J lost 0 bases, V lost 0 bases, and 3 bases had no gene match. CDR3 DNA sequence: TGCAGCGTTGAAGACGGCAGGGGGAGCACAGATACGCAGTATTTT. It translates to CSVEDGRGSTDTQYF.

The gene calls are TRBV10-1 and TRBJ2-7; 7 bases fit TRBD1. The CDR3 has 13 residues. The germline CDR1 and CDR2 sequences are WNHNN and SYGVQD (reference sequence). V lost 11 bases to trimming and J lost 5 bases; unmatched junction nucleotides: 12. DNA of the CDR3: TGCGCCGGCACCGGACAGGATCGGGACGAGCAGTACTTC. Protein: CAGTGQDRDEQYF.

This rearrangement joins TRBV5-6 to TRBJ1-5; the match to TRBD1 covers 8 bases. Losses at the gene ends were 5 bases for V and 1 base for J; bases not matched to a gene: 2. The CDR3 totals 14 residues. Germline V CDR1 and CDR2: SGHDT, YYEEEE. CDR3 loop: CASSRTGSNQPQHF. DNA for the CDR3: TGTGCCAGCAGTCGGACAGGGAGCAATCAGCCCCAGCATTTT.

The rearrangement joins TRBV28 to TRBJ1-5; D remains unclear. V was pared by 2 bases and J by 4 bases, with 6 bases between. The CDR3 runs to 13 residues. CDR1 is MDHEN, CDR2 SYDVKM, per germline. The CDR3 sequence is CASSLNRNQPQHF. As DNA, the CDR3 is TGTGCCAGCAGTTTAAATAGAAATCAGCCCCAGCATTTT. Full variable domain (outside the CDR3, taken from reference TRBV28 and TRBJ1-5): DVKVTQSSRYLVKRTGEKVFLECVQDMDHENMFWYRQDPGLGLRLIYFSYDVKMKEKGDIPEGYSVSREKKERFSLILESASTNQTSMYLCASSLNRNQPQHFGDGTRLSIL.

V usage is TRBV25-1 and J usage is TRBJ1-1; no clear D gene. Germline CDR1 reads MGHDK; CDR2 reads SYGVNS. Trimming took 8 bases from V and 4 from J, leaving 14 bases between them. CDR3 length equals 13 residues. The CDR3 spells CASRGLLGTEAFF. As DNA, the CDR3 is TGTGCCAGCCGCGGTTTGTTAGGCACTGAAGCTTTCTTT.

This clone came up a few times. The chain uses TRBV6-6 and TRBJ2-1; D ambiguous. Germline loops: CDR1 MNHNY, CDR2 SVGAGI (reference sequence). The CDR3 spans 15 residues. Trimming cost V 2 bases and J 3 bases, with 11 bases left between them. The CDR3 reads CASSYEIPFYNEQFF. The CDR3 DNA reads TGTGCCAGCAGTTACGAGATCCCCTTCTACAATGAGCAGTTCTTC.

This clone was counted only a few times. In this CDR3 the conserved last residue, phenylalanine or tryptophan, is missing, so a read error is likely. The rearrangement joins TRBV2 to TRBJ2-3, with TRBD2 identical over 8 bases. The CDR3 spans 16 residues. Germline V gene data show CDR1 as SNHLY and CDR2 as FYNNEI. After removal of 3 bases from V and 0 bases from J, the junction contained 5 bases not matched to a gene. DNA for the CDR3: TGTGCCAGCAGTGATCTACTAGCGGACAGCACAGATACGCAGTATGTT. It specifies CASSDLLADSTDTQYV.

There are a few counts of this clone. CDR3 nucleotides: TGTGCCACCAGCAGAGAGGCGGGTCGGGAGCTGTTTTTT. Protein product: CATSREAGRELFF. The chain carries TRBV15 and TRBJ2-2, with D possibly matching TRBD2 (5 bases). CDR1 is LNHNV and CDR2 is YYDKDF in the germline V gene (reference sequence). The V end was cut by 0 bases, the J end by 9 bases, with 8 bases between. The CDR3 contains 13 residues.

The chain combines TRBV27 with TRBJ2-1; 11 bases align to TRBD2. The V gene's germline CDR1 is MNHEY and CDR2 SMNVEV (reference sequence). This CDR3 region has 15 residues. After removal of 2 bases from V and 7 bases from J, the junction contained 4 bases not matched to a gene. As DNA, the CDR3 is TGTGCCAGCAGTTTAACTAGCGGGAGTGGAAATGAGCAGTTCTTC. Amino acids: CASSLTSGSGNEQFF.

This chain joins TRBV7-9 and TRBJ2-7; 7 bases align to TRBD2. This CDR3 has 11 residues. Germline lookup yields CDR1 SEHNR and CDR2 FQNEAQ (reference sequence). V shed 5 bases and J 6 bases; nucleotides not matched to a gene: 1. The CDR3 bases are TGTGCCAGCAGCGGGGGGGGCGAGCAGTACTTC. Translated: CASSGGGEQYF. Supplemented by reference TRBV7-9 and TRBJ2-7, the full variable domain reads DTGVSQNPRHKITKRGQNVTFRCDPISEHNRLYWYRQTLGQGPEFLTYFQNEAQLEKSRLLSDRFSAERPKGSFSTLEIQRTEQGDSAMYLCASSGGGEQYFGPGTRLTVT.

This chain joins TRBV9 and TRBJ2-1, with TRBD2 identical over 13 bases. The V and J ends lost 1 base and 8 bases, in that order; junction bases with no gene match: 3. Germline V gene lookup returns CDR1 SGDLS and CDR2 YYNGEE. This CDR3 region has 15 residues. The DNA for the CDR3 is TGTGCCAGCAGCGTAACTAGCGGGAGGGTCGATGAGCAGTTCTTC. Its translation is CASSVTSGRVDEQFF.

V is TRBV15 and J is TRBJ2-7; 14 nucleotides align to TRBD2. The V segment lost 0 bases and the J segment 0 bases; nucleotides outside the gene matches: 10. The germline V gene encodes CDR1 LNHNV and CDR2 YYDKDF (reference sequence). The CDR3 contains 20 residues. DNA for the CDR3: TGTGCCACCAGCAGAGATAGATTTGGGACTAGCGGGAGTATCTCCTACGAGCAGTACTTC. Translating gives CATSRDRFGTSGSISYEQYF.

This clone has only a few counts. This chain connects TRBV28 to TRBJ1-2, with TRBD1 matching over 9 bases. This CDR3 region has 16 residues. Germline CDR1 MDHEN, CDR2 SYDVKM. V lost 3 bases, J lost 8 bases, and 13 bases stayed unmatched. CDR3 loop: CASSFVGTGNRRGYTF. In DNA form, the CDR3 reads TGTGCCAGCAGTTTTGTAGGGACAGGGAATAGGAGGGGCTACACCTTC.

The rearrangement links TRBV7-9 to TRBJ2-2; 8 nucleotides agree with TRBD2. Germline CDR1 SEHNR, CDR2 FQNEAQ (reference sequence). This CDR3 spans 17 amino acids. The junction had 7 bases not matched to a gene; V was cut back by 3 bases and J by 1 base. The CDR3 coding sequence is TGTGCCAGCAGCTTGCCCAGTAGCGGGATGAACACCGGGGAGCTGTTTTTT. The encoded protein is CASSLPSSGMNTGELFF.

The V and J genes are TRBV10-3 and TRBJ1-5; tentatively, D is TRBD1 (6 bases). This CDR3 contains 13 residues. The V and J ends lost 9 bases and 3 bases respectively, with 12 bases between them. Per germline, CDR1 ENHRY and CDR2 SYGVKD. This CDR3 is CAMTGEVNQPQHF. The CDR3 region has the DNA TGTGCCATGACAGGAGAAGTCAATCAGCCCCAGCATTTT.

The CDR3 nucleotides are TGCGCCAGCAGTGCTGCGTACCTAGCGGGGACCACCGGGGAGCTGTTTTTT. This translates into CASSAAYLAGTTGELFF. V gene TRBV10-2 combines with J gene TRBJ2-2; 9 nucleotides line up with TRBD2. Per germline, CDR1 WSHSY and CDR2 SAAADI. This CDR3 has 17 residues. V lost 4 bases to trimming and J lost 4 bases; unmatched junction nucleotides: 10.

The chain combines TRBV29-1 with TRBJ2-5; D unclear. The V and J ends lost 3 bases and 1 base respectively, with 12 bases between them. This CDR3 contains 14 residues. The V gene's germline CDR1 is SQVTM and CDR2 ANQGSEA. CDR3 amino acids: CSVESSAIQETQYF. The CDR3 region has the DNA TGCAGCGTTGAGTCCTCAGCGATCCAAGAGACCCAGTACTTC.

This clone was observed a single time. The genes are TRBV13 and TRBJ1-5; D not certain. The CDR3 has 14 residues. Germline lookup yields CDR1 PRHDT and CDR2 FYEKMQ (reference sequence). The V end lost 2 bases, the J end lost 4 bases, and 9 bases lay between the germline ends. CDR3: CASSLNSLNQPQHF. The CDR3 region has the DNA TGTGCCAGCAGCTTAAACAGCCTTAATCAGCCCCAGCATTTT.

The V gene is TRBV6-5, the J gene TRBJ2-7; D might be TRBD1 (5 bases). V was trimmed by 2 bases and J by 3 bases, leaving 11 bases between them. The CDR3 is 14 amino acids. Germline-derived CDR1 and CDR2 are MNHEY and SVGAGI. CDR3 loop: CASSYKGRSYEQYF. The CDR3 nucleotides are TGTGCCAGCAGTTACAAGGGGCGGAGCTACGAGCAGTACTTC.